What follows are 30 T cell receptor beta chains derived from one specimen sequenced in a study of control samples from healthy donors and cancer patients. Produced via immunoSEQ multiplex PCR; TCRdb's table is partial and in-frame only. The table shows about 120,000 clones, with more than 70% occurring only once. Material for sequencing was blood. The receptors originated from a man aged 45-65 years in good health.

The CDR3 bases are TGTGCCAGCAGCTTACGACAGGGGCCAAACACTGAAGCTTTCTTT. Protein sequence: CASSLRQGPNTEAFF. This chain links TRBV7-9 with TRBJ1-1; 8 bases map to TRBD1. The CDR3 consists of 15 residues. J gave up 2 bases and V 2 bases, and 4 bases lay outside the gene matches. Germline V gene data show CDR1 as SEHNR and CDR2 as FQNEAQ (reference sequence). The variable domain in full, with the rest retrieved from reference TRBV7-9 and TRBJ1-1, is DTGVSQNPRHKITKRGQNVTFRCDPISEHNRLYWYRQTLGQGPEFLTYFQNEAQLEKSRLLSDRFSAERPKGSFSTLEIQRTEQGDSAMYLCASSLRQGPNTEAFFGQGTRLTVV.

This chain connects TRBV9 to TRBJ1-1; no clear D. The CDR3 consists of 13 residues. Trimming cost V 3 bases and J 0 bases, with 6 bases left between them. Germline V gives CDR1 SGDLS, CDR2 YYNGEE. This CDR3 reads CASSGMMNTEAFF. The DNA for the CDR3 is TGTGCCAGCAGCGGTATGATGAACACTGAAGCTTTCTTT.

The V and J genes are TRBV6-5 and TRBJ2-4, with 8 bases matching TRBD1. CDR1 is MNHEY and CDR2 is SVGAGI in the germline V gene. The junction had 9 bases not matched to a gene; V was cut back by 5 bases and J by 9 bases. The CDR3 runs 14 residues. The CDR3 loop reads CASSQSDRAGIQYF. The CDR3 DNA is TGTGCCAGCAGTCAATCGGACAGGGCTGGCATTCAGTACTTC.

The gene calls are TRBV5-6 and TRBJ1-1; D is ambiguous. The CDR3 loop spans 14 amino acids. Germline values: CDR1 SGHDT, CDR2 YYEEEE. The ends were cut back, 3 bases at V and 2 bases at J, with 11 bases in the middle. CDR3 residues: CASSSTELNTEAFF. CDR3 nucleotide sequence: TGTGCCAGCAGCTCTACAGAGTTAAACACTGAAGCTTTCTTT.

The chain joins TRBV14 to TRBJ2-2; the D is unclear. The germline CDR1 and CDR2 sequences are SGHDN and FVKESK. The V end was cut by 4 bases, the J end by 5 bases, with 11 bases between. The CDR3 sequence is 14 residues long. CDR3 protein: CASSPLGLTGELFF. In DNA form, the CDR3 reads TGTGCCAGCAGCCCGCTAGGGCTAACCGGGGAGCTGTTTTTT.

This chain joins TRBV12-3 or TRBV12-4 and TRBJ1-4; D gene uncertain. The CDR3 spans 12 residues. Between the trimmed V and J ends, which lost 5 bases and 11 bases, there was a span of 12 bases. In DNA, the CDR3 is TGTGCCAGCAGTGTAGGCGTTCGGAAACTGTTTTTT. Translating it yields CASSVGVRKLFF.

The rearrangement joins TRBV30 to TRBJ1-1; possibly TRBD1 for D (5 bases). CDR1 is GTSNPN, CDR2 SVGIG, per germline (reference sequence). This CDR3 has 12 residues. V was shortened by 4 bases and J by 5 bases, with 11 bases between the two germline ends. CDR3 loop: CAWTQGWTEAFF. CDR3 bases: TGTGCCTGGACGCAGGGTTGGACTGAAGCTTTCTTT. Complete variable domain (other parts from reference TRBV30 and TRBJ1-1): SQTIHQWPATLVQPVGSPLSLECTVEGTSNPNLYWYRQAAGRGLQLLFYSVGIGQISSEVPQNLSASRPQDRQFILSSKKLLLSDSGFYLCAWTQGWTEAFFGQGTRLTVV.

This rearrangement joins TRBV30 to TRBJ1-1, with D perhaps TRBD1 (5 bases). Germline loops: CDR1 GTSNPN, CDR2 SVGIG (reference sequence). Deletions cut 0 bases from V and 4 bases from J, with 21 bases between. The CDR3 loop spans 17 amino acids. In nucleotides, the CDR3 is TGTGCCTGGAGTGTAAGCTTCTGGGGGGATTCGGGCACTGAAGCTTTCTTT. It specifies CAWSVSFWGDSGTEAFF.

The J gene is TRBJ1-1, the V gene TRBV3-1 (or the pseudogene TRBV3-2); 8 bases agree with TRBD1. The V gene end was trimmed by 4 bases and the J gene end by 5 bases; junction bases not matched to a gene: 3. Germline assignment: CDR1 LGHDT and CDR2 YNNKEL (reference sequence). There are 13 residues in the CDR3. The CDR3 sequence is CASSPGGGTEAFF. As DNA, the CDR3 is TGTGCCAGCAGCCCAGGGGGCGGGACTGAAGCTTTCTTT.

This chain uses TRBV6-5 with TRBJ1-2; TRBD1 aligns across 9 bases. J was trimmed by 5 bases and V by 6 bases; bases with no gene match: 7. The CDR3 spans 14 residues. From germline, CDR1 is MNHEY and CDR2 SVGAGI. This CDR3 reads CASRDRGNGYGYTF. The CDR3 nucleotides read TGTGCCAGCAGGGACAGGGGAAATGGGTATGGCTACACCTTC.

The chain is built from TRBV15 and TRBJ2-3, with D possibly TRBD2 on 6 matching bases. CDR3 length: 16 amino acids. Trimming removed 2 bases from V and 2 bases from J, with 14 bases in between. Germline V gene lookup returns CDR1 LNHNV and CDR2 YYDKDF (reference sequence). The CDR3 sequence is CATSRPGRQVTDTQYF. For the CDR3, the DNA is TGTGCCACCAGCAGACCTGGGAGGCAGGTCACAGATACGCAGTATTTT.

CDR3 amino acids: CASSLVQGPTYEQYF. As DNA, the CDR3 is TGCGCCAGCAGCTTGGTGCAGGGGCCAACCTACGAGCAGTACTTC. This sequence joins TRBV5-1 and TRBJ2-7, with a weak D call TRBD1 (6 bases). There are 15 residues in the CDR3. Germline loops: CDR1 SGHRS, CDR2 YFSETQ. V was pared by 0 bases and J by 2 bases, with 12 bases between.

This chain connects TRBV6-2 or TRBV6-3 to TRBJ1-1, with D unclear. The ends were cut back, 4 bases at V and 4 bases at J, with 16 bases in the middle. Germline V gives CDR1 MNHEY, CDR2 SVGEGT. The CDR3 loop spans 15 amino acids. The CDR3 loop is CASSSPIRPFTEAFF. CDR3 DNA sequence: TGTGCCAGCAGTTCACCAATACGGCCCTTCACTGAAGCTTTCTTT.

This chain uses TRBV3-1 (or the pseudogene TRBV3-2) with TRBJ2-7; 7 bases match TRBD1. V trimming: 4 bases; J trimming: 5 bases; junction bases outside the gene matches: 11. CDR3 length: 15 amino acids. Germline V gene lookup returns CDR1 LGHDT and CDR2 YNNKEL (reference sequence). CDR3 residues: CASSPSQQGINEQYF. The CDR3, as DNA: TGTGCCAGCAGCCCCTCCCAACAGGGGATCAACGAGCAGTACTTC.

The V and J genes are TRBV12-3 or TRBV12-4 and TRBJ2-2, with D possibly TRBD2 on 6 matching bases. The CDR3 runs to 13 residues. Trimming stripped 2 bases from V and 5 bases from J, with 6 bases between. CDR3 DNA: TGTGCCAGCAGTTTACGGGGGACCGGGGAGCTGTTTTTT. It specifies CASSLRGTGELFF.

In nucleotides, the CDR3 is TGTGCCAGCAGGGGGACCGACCTCTTCTATGGCTACACCTTC. Protein sequence: CASRGTDLFYGYTF. The genes are TRBV5-4 and TRBJ1-2; possible D gene TRBD1, 5 bases. The CDR3 sequence is 14 residues long. CDR1 SGHNT and CDR2 YYREEE come from the germline V gene (reference sequence). Trimming left V 5 bases short and J 4 bases short, with 15 bases between.

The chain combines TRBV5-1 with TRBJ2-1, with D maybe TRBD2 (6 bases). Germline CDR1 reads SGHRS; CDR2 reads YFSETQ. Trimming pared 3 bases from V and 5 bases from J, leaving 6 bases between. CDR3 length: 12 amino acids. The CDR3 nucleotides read TGCGCCAGCAGCTGGGGGGACAATGAGCAGTTCTTC. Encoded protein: CASSWGDNEQFF.

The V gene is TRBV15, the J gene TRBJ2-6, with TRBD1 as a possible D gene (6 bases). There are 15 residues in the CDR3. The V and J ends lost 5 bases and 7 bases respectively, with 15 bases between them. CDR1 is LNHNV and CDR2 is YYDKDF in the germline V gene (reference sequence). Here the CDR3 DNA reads TGTGCCACCAGCTTGGACAGTGTGAGAGCCAACGTCCTGACTTTC. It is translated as CATSLDSVRANVLTF.

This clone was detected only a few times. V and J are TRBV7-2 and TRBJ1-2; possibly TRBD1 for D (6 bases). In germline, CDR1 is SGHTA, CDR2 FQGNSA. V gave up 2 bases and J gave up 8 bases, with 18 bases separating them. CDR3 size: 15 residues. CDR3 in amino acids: CASSLPLAGVGGYTF. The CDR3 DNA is TGTGCCAGCAGCTTACCTTTGGCAGGGGTCGGCGGCTACACCTTC.

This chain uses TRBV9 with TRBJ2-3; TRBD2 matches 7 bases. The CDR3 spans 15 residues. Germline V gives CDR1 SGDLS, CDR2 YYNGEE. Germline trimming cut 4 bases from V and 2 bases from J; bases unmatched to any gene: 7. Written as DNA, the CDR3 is TGTGCCAGCAGCCTCCGGGACTATAACACAGATACGCAGTATTTT. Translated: CASSLRDYNTDTQYF.

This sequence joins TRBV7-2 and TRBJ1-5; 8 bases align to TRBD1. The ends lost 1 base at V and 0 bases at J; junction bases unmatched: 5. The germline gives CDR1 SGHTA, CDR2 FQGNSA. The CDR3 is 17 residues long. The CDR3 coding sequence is TGTGCCAGCAGCTTAGGACAGGGGCCGTATAGCAATCAGCCCCAGCATTTT. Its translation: CASSLGQGPYSNQPQHF. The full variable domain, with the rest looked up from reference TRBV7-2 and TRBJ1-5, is GAGVSQSPSNKVTEKGKDVELRCDPISGHTALYWYRQSLGQGLEFLIYFQGNSAPDKSGLPSDRFSAERTGGSVSTLTIQRTQQEDSAVYLCASSLGQGPYSNQPQHFGDGTRLSIL.

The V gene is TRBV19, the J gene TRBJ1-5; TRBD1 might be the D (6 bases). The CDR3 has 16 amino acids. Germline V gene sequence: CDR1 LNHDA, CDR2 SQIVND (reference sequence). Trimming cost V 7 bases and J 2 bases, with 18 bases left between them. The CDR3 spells CASIRSGGIGNQPQHF. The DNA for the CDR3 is TGTGCCAGTATTCGGTCGGGGGGCATCGGCAATCAGCCCCAGCATTTT.

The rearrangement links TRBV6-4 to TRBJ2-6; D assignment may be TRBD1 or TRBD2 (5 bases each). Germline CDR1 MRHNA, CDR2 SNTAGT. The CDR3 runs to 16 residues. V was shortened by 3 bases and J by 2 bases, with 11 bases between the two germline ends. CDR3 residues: CASSDTGGPGANVLTF. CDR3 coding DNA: TGTGCCAGCAGTGATACAGGCGGGCCTGGGGCCAACGTCCTGACTTTC.

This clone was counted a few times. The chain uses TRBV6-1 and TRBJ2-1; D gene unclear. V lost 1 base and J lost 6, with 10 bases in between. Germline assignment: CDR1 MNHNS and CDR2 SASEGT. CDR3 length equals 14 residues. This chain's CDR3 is CASSEGGSSNEQFF. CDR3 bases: TGTGCCAGCAGTGAAGGGGGTTCAAGCAATGAGCAGTTCTTC.

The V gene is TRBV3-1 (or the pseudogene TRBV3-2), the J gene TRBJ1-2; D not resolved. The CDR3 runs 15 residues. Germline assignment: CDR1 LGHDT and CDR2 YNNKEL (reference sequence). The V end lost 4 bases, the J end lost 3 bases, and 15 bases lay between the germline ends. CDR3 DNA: TGTGCCAGCAGCCCCACGTCGAGGTCCCACTATGGCTACACCTTC. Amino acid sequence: CASSPTSRSHYGYTF.

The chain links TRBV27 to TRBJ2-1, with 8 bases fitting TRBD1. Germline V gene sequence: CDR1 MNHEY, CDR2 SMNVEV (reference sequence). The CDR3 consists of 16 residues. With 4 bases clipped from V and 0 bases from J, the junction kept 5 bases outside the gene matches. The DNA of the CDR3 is TGTGCCAGCAGTTCCCTCAGGGGGCCCTCCTACAATGAGCAGTTCTTC. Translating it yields CASSSLRGPSYNEQFF.

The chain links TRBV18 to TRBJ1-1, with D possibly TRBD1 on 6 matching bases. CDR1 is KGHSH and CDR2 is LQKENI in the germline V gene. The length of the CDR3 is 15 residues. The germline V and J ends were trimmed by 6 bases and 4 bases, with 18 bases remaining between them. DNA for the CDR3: TGTGCCAGCTCGCGGATAGGGGGAGTTGGCACTGAAGCTTTCTTT. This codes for CASSRIGGVGTEAFF.

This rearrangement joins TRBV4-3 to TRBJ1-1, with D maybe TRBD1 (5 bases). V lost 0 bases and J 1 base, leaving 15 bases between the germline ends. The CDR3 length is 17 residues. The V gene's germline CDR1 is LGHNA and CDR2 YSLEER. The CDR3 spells CASSQEASGVGNTEAFF. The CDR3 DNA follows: TGCGCCAGCAGCCAAGAGGCGTCGGGGGTTGGGAACACTGAAGCTTTCTTT.

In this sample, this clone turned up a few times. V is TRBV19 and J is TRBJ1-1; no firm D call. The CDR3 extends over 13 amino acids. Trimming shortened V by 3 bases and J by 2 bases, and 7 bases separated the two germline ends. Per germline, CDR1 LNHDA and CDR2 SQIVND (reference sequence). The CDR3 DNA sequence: TGTGCCAGTAGTATTGGTGTCAACACTGAAGCTTTCTTT. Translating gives CASSIGVNTEAFF. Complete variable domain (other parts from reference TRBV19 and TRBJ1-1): DGGITQSPKYLFRKEGQNVTLSCEQNLNHDAMYWYRQDPGQGLRLIYYSQIVNDFQKGDIAEGYSVSREKKESFPLTVTSAQKNPTAFYLCASSIGVNTEAFFGQGTRLTVV.

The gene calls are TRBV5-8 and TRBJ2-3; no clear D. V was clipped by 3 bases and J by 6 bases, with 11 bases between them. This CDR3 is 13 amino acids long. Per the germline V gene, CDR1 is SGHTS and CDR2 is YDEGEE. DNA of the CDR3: TGTGCCAGCAGCTACTCCGTCCCCGATACGCAGTATTTT. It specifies CASSYSVPDTQYF.